The rows below give T cell receptor beta chains drawn from one sample of a study of naive and memory T cell subsets. TCRdb processed the UMI-ligation and nested PCR reads anew with MiXCR; each CDR3 protein has one entry. The repertoire holds about 26,000 distinct CDR3 sequences, with roughly 5.2% as singletons. Material for sequencing was blood. These receptors originate from an adult in good health. Both conserved end residues are part of each CDR3. D genes are given only for firm matches. Size values are once, few and many counts, or a class for expanded clones, and some rows have none.

V	D	J	size	CDR3	DNA
TRBV29-1	.	TRBJ2-1	many	CSVEGGLAYNEQFF	TGCAGCGTTGAAGGAGGCCTGGCGTACAATGAGCAGTTCTTC
TRBV20-1	TRBD1	TRBJ1-2	many	CSAKQGARNYGYTF	TGCAGTGCTAAACAGGGGGCTCGTAACTATGGCTACACCTTC
TRBV14	TRBD2	TRBJ2-2	many	CASSQGGRGTGELFF	TGTGCCAGCAGCCAAGGAGGGAGGGGCACCGGGGAGCTGTTTTTT
TRBV5-4	TRBD2	TRBJ2-1	.	CASSFSGTSYNEQFF	TGTGCCAGCAGCTTTTCAGGGACTAGCTACAATGAGCAGTTCTTC
TRBV7-9	TRBD1	TRBJ2-7	many	CASSIGQGGPRQYF	TGTGCCAGCAGCATAGGACAGGGGGGGCCCAGGCAGTACTTC
TRBV4-3	.	TRBJ2-1	many	CASSQEVRDKQFF	TGCGCCAGCAGCCAAGAAGTCAGGGATAAGCAGTTCTTC
TRBV20-1	.	TRBJ2-2	many	CSASMPGLRSGELFF	TGCAGTGCCTCGATGCCGGGATTACGTTCCGGGGAGCTGTTTTTT
TRBV13	.	TRBJ1-4	many	CASSEGEGKLFF	TGTGCCAGCAGCGAGGGGGAGGGAAAACTGTTTTTT
TRBV6-1	.	TRBJ2-1	many	CASSEALRGGYEQFF	TGTGCCAGCAGTGAAGCGCTTCGAGGAGGGTATGAGCAGTTCTTC
TRBV2	.	TRBJ1-2	many	CASSEVLEQGWSPYGYTF	TGTGCCAGCAGTGAAGTGCTGGAACAGGGTTGGTCGCCCTATGGCTACACCTTC
TRBV7-6	.	TRBJ2-6	few	CASSEQSSGANVLTF	TGTGCCAGCAGCGAGCAGAGCTCTGGGGCCAACGTCCTGACTTTC
TRBV20-1	TRBD1	TRBJ1-1	.	CSARGQGDTEAFF	TGCAGTGCTAGAGGACAGGGGGACACTGAAGCTTTCTTT
TRBV5-4	TRBD2	TRBJ2-7	few	CASSFGTSGRGSYEQYF	TGTGCCAGCAGCTTCGGGACTAGCGGGAGGGGGAGCTACGAGCAGTACTTC
TRBV12-5	.	TRBJ2-7	many	CASGLVRSYEQYF	TGTGCTAGTGGTTTGGTACGGTCCTACGAGCAGTACTTC
TRBV11-2	.	TRBJ2-6	many	CASSLRGIGAGANVLTF	TGTGCCAGCAGCTTAAGGGGAATCGGGGCTGGGGCCAACGTCCTGACTTTC
TRBV20-1	TRBD1	TRBJ2-7	many	CSAPWDSRPYEQYF	TGCAGTGCCCCCTGGGACAGCCGGCCCTACGAGCAGTACTTC
TRBV12-3/TRBV12-4	TRBD1	TRBJ1-1	many	CASTNRDRVTEAFF	TGTGCCAGCACTAACCGGGACAGAGTCACTGAAGCTTTCTTT
TRBV6-5	.	TRBJ2-7	many	CASSYGRGSYEQYF	TGTGCCAGCAGTTACGGGCGGGGATCCTACGAGCAGTACTTC
TRBV19	.	TRBJ1-5	few	CASLSREGGQPQHF	TGTGCCAGTCTCTCGAGGGAGGGCGGACAGCCCCAGCATTTT
TRBV12-3/TRBV12-4	.	TRBJ1-1	.	CASAPSRGVAEAFF	TGTGCCAGCGCCCCCAGCAGGGGAGTGGCTGAAGCTTTCTTT
TRBV4-1	TRBD1	TRBJ1-2	many	CASSQDGQGGNYGYTF	TGCGCCAGCAGCCAAGACGGACAGGGGGGAAACTATGGCTACACCTTC
TRBV2	TRBD1	TRBJ2-2	many	CASSERGQTGELFF	TGTGCCAGCAGTGAAAGGGGGCAGACCGGGGAGCTGTTTTTT
TRBV27	.	TRBJ2-3	many	CASSLSLASDTQYF	TGTGCCAGCAGTTTGAGCCTAGCTTCAGATACGCAGTATTTT
TRBV6-2/TRBV6-3	TRBD2	TRBJ2-1	many	CASIAGGLSNEQFF	TGTGCCAGTATAGCGGGAGGGCTTTCCAATGAGCAGTTCTTC
TRBV29-1	.	TRBJ2-1	many	CSLAGDGITYNEQFF	TGCAGCCTAGCAGGAGATGGCATAACCTACAATGAGCAGTTCTTC
TRBV20-1	.	TRBJ2-7	many	CSAHPARATSNEQYF	TGCAGTGCCCACCCCGCCCGGGCTACGAGTAACGAGCAGTACTTC
TRBV6-1	.	TRBJ1-2	many	CASRSRGGGDGYGYTF	TGTGCCAGCAGGAGCCGCGGGGGGGGAGATGGCTATGGCTACACCTTC
TRBV7-2	.	TRBJ2-1	few	CASSWGLSSYNEQFF	TGTGCCAGCAGCTGGGGCCTTAGTTCCTACAATGAGCAGTTCTTC
TRBV5-4	.	TRBJ2-1	many	CASSLALTHNEQFF	TGTGCCAGCAGCTTGGCCCTGACCCACAATGAGCAGTTCTTC
TRBV4-1	.	TRBJ1-5	many	CASSQVGGLNNQPQHF	TGCGCCAGCAGCCAAGTGGGGGGGCTCAACAATCAGCCCCAGCATTTT
TRBV6-5	TRBD1	TRBJ2-7	many	CASSRTGQRYEQYF	TGTGCCAGCAGTAGGACAGGCCAAAGGTACGAGCAGTACTTC